A single sample is the source of the 22 T cell receptor beta chains below, sequenced in a study of blood T cells in healthy people across ages. A second PCR of about 6 to 11 cycles used a sample-barcoded 5' primer and a J-beta primer mix. TCRdb fed the 5' RACE reads into MiXCR, producing one record per CDR3 protein. This sample has about 1.4 million distinct CDR3 sequences, with approximately 63% found just once. The material sequenced was blood. These receptors all come from a man in his late teens or twenties in good health.

The chain carries TRBV2 and TRBJ1-2; D gene ambiguous. V was cut by 0 bases and J by 6 bases, with 14 bases left in between. Germline CDR1 is SNHLY and CDR2 is FYNNEI. The CDR3 is 15 residues long. Written as DNA, the CDR3 is TGTGCCAGCAGTGAAGCGAGGACGGGAATGGATGGCTACACCTTC. It encodes CASSEARTGMDGYTF.

The table lists this clonotype with many counts. This chain joins TRBV6-2 or TRBV6-3 and TRBJ2-1; 10 bases fit TRBD2. V shed 5 bases, J shed 3 bases, and the junction held 1 base outside the gene matches. Germline V gene lookup returns CDR1 MNHEY and CDR2 SVGEGT. The CDR3 extends over 14 amino acids. Here the CDR3 DNA reads TGTGCCAGCAGTAAGCGGGAGGGCTACAATGAGCAGTTCTTC. Translated, it gives CASSKREGYNEQFF.

This rearrangement joins TRBV6-2 or TRBV6-3 to TRBJ1-5, with D hard to call. This CDR3 comprises 16 residues. Germline CDR1 is MNHEY and CDR2 is SVGEGT. V was pared by 4 bases and J by 0 bases, with 13 bases between. The CDR3 reads CASSFVAAYSNQPQHF. The CDR3 DNA sequence: TGTGCCAGCAGTTTCGTAGCAGCCTATAGCAATCAGCCCCAGCATTTT.

The CDR3 DNA follows: TGTGCCAGCAGCCCAGGAGAGACAGGGGTCGCAGAAAAACTGTTTTTT. The encoded protein is CASSPGETGVAEKLFF. The rearrangement joins TRBV11-2 to TRBJ1-4; 8 nucleotides line up with TRBD1. Germline V gives CDR1 SGHAT, CDR2 FQNNGV. This CDR3 is built from 16 residues. J was trimmed by 8 bases and V by 5 bases; bases with no gene match: 13.

This chain links TRBV6-6 with TRBJ1-2; no reliable D call. From germline, CDR1 is MNHNY and CDR2 SVGAGI (reference sequence). This CDR3 has 14 amino acids. V gave up 5 bases and J gave up 6 bases, with 16 bases separating them. The chain's CDR3 is CASSRRKGGDGYTF. CDR3 sequence (DNA): TGTGCCAGCAGTCGCCGGAAGGGTGGAGATGGCTACACCTTC.

This clonotype was observed a handful of times. The junction and the germline gene differ at one end; a read error may be behind it. The genes are TRBV10-3 and TRBJ2-3, with D perhaps assigned TRBD1 or TRBD2 (5 bases each). The CDR3 runs 12 residues. Germline V CDR1 and CDR2: ENHRY, SYGVKD. The CDR3 protein is CAINEGTDTQYF. The DNA of the CDR3 is TGTGCCATCAATGAGGGGACAGATACGCAGTATTTT.

V and J are TRBV6-2 or TRBV6-3 and TRBJ2-5; 7 nucleotides line up with TRBD2. This CDR3 comprises 16 residues. V was pared by 5 bases and J by 3 bases, with 12 bases of the junction left unmatched. CDR1 MNHEY and CDR2 SVGEGT come from the germline V gene. CDR3 amino acids: CASSLNLAVQEETQYF. The CDR3 DNA follows: TGTGCCAGCAGTCTAAACCTAGCGGTCCAAGAAGAGACCCAGTACTTC.

The genes are TRBV2 and TRBJ2-7, with D unclear. Trimming cost V 8 bases and J 6 bases, with 23 bases left between them. CDR3 length: 15 residues. In germline, CDR1 is SNHLY, CDR2 FYNNEI. The CDR3 DNA sequence: TGTGCCAGCGAACCACCCGGTCTCTGGCGTGCCGAGCAGTACTTC. It codes for CASEPPGLWRAEQYF.

This clonotype was detected only once. The chain couples TRBV6-5 to TRBJ1-2, with 7 nucleotides matching TRBD1. This CDR3 spans 14 amino acids. After removal of 8 bases from V and 8 bases from J, the junction contained 14 bases not matched to a gene. Germline V gene lookup returns CDR1 MNHEY and CDR2 SVGAGI. The CDR3 spells CASGPGQTREGYTF. The CDR3 DNA follows: TGTGCCAGCGGACCGGGACAGACACGGGAGGGCTACACCTTC.

Only a few counts were recorded for this clonotype. The gene calls are TRBV11-2 and TRBJ2-3; the match to TRBD2 covers 11 bases. Trimming cost V 1 base and J 7 bases; bases outside gene matches: 7. CDR3 length: 16 amino acids. Germline V gene data show CDR1 as SGHAT and CDR2 as FQNNGV. The CDR3 region has the DNA TGTGCCAGCAGCTTAGTTAGTAGCGGGGGGGCACATACGCAGTATTTT. It translates to CASSLVSSGGAHTQYF. Drawing the rest from reference TRBV11-2 and TRBJ2-3, the complete variable domain is EAGVAQSPRYKIIEKRQSVAFWCNPISGHATLYWYQQILGQGPKLLIQFQNNGVVDDSQLPKDRFSAERLKGVDSTLKIQPAKLEDSAVYLCASSLVSSGGAHTQYFGPGTRLTVL.

This rearrangement joins TRBV7-9 to TRBJ2-1; 9 nucleotides agree with TRBD1. The V gene end was trimmed by 4 bases and the J gene end by 4 bases; junction bases not matched to a gene: 8. CDR3 length equals 16 residues. Germline V gene lookup returns CDR1 SEHNR and CDR2 FQNEAQ (reference sequence). CDR3 residues: CASSSLDRGRYNEQFF. The CDR3 DNA reads TGTGCCAGCAGCTCCCTGGACAGGGGAAGATACAATGAGCAGTTCTTC.

This clonotype was picked up a small number of times. The J gene is TRBJ2-7, the V gene TRBV4-2; TRBD1 aligns across 8 bases. The CDR3 length is 20 residues. The trim removed 0 bases at V and 0 bases at J, leaving 16 bases unmatched. Germline V lookup: CDR1 LGHNA, CDR2 YNFKEQ. The CDR3 region has the DNA TGTGCCAGCAGCCAAGATGCTCAACGCGGGACAGGTGGCCCCTCCTACGAGCAGTACTTC. The encoded protein is CASSQDAQRGTGGPSYEQYF.

This clonotype was seen a handful of times. This chain connects TRBV20-1 to TRBJ2-5; 7 positions match TRBD2. The J call may be incorrect, as the DNA end agrees better with TRBJ2-7. This CDR3 is built from 13 residues. Germline V gene sequence: CDR1 DFQATT, CDR2 SNEGSKA (reference sequence). CDR3 protein: CSATYRDYYEQYF. The CDR3 nucleotides are TGCAGTGCTACATATCGGGACTACTACGAGCAGTACTTC.

V usage is TRBV30 and J usage is TRBJ1-1, with a weak D call TRBD1 (5 bases). Trimming took 3 bases from V and 1 from J, leaving 18 bases between them. There are 16 residues in the CDR3. Germline-derived CDR1 and CDR2 are GTSNPN and SVGIG (reference sequence). The DNA of the CDR3 is TGTGCCTGGAGAAAACCCACTATGACAGAGAACACTGAAGCTTTCTTT. It specifies CAWRKPTMTENTEAFF.

In its sample, this clonotype was seen a few times. The chain carries TRBV4-2 and TRBJ1-5; D remains unclear. V was trimmed by 0 bases and J by 0 bases, leaving 6 bases between them. In germline, CDR1 is LGHNA, CDR2 YNFKEQ. This CDR3 has 15 amino acids. The CDR3 loop is CASSQEHNSNQPQHF. CDR3 in DNA: TGTGCCAGCAGCCAAGAACACAATAGCAATCAGCCCCAGCATTTT.

This clonotype came up a few times. This chain links TRBV5-6 with TRBJ2-7; D possibly uses TRBD1 or TRBD2 (5 bases each). The CDR3 loop spans 16 amino acids. V was pared by 4 bases and J by 3 bases, with 20 bases between. CDR1 and CDR2 (germline): SGHDT, YYEEEE. The DNA of the CDR3 is TGTGCCAGCAGCCCCCGATACTCGGGGCTGGTCTACGAGCAGTACTTC. Translation: CASSPRYSGLVYEQYF.

This clonotype was seen more than once but under ten times. V gene TRBV3-1 combines with J gene TRBJ1-2; D gene ambiguous. V was clipped by 7 bases and J by 7 bases, with 16 bases between them. The V gene's germline CDR1 is LGHDT and CDR2 YNNKEL (reference sequence). The CDR3 is 13 amino acids. The CDR3 sequence: CASTLQGSGGYTF. CDR3 nucleotide sequence: TGTGCCAGCACCCTTCAAGGGTCTGGTGGCTACACCTTC.

The chain combines TRBV4-1 with TRBJ2-5, with 7 bases that match TRBD1. The DNA end is more similar to TRBJ2-7, so the J call may be wrong. Germline loops: CDR1 MGHRA, CDR2 YSYEKL. This CDR3 region has 13 residues. The CDR3: CASSRPTGSEQYF. For the CDR3, the DNA is TGCGCCAGCAGCAGACCGACAGGGAGCGAGCAGTACTTC.

The rearrangement joins TRBV10-3 to TRBJ2-7, with 7 bases lining up with TRBD1. The CDR3 contains 14 residues. V was pared by 3 bases and J by 0 bases, with 2 bases of the junction left unmatched. Germline V gene sequence: CDR1 ENHRY, CDR2 SYGVKD. The chain's CDR3 is CAISDGDSSYEQYF. The CDR3 DNA follows: TGTGCCATCAGTGATGGGGACAGCTCCTACGAGCAGTACTTC.

At least ten counts were recorded for this clonotype. CDR3 DNA sequence: TGTGCCAGCAGACCCATTAGACTAGCGGGCCAAGAGACCCAGTACTTC. Translated, it gives CASRPIRLAGQETQYF. The V gene is TRBV28, the J gene TRBJ2-5; 10 nucleotides line up with TRBD2. V trimming: 6 bases; J trimming: 1 base; junction bases outside the gene matches: 8. Germline CDR1 is MDHEN and CDR2 is SYDVKM. There are 16 residues in the CDR3.

This clonotype was detected a few times. The chain employs TRBV4-2 and TRBJ2-1, with a weak D call TRBD2 (6 bases). This CDR3 region has 16 residues. The germline V and J ends were trimmed by 4 bases and 5 bases, with 18 bases remaining between them. Germline V CDR1 and CDR2: LGHNA, YNFKEQ. CDR3: CASSPSGDRRDNEQFF. Written as DNA, the CDR3 is TGTGCCAGCAGCCCTTCGGGAGATCGTCGGGACAATGAGCAGTTCTTC.

The chain combines TRBV3-1 with TRBJ1-1, with D unresolved. Trimming removed 5 bases at V and 3 bases at J, with 10 bases between. Germline V lookup: CDR1 LGHDT, CDR2 YNNKEL (reference sequence). The CDR3 length is 13 residues. In DNA, the CDR3 is TGTGCCAGCAGCTCTACCCAAGACACTGAAGCTTTCTTT. As protein: CASSSTQDTEAFF.